This TCR beta chain is from a study of OX40 agonist ivuxolimab in advanced cancers. Study-wide background: Intravenous ivuxolimab was administered to patients every 2 weeks at 0.01 to 10 mg/kg. Three patients, one with hepatocellular carcinoma and two with cutaneous melanoma, achieved partial responses. Study findings and constraints: The CD4+ and CD8+ T cells in the blood had expanded clonally by week 6 at 0.1 to 3.0 mg/kg. Average numbers of expanded clones were greater in CD8+ T cells than in CD4+.

Concerning this clone: Its target is not known.

The method was immunoSEQ multiplex PCR; TCRdb's version includes in-frame clones alone and lacks a portion of them. The table records 55,000 to 80,000 clones, over 75% of them present only once. The CDR3 is 14 amino acids. CDR1 is SGDLS, CDR2 YYNGEE, per germline. Trimming shortened V by 1 base and J by 6 bases, and 12 bases separated the two germline ends. The sequence was collected from an adult with an advanced solid tumor such as melanoma, head and neck, liver or kidney cancer. This specimen was CD4+ or CD8+ T cells sorted from blood, taken in a trial of the OX40 agonist ivuxolimab. The chain combines TRBV9 with TRBJ2-3; D is perhaps TRBD1 or TRBD2 (5 bases each). The CDR3 loop is CASSVTGAEDTQYF. The CDR3 DNA sequence: TGTGCCAGCAGCGTAACCGGGGCTGAGGATACGCAGTATTTT.